This T cell receptor (beta chain) is from a study of shared clonotypes between healthy human individuals. About the study: Aged between 18 and 49, the donors were two women and three men.

In regard to this clone: Its antigen is unknown.

Under the authors' procedure: Filtering differed since immunoSEQ provided only junctions, with no quality scores. TCRdb's copy holds only in-frame clones and misses some; the assay was immunoSEQ multiplex PCR. V, J and clone size are taken as reported in that table, and D and trimming were inferred from the DNA itself. The sample lists around 510,000 clones, around 78% seen once, with more than 10% in the top ten. The study drew its donors from healthy HIV-negative adults without recent acute infections or vaccinations. There are 15 residues in the CDR3. Looked up from germline, CDR1 is SGHNT and CDR2 is YYREEE (reference sequence). The V end was cut by 3 bases, the J end by 3 bases, with 16 bases between. General study results and limits: Sequencing depth was expected to influence donor clonotype sharing.

Sequenced material: PBMCs. V gene TRBV5-4 combines with J gene TRBJ2-7, with D perhaps being TRBD1 or TRBD2 (6 bases each). This clonotype originated in a woman aged 40 to 55 in good health. Some clones in this sample may be carry-over from other donors' samples. Here the CDR3 DNA reads TGTGCCAGCAGCTCCGGGGGCAGTATGAACTACGAGCAGTACTTC. Amino acids: CASSSGGSMNYEQYF.